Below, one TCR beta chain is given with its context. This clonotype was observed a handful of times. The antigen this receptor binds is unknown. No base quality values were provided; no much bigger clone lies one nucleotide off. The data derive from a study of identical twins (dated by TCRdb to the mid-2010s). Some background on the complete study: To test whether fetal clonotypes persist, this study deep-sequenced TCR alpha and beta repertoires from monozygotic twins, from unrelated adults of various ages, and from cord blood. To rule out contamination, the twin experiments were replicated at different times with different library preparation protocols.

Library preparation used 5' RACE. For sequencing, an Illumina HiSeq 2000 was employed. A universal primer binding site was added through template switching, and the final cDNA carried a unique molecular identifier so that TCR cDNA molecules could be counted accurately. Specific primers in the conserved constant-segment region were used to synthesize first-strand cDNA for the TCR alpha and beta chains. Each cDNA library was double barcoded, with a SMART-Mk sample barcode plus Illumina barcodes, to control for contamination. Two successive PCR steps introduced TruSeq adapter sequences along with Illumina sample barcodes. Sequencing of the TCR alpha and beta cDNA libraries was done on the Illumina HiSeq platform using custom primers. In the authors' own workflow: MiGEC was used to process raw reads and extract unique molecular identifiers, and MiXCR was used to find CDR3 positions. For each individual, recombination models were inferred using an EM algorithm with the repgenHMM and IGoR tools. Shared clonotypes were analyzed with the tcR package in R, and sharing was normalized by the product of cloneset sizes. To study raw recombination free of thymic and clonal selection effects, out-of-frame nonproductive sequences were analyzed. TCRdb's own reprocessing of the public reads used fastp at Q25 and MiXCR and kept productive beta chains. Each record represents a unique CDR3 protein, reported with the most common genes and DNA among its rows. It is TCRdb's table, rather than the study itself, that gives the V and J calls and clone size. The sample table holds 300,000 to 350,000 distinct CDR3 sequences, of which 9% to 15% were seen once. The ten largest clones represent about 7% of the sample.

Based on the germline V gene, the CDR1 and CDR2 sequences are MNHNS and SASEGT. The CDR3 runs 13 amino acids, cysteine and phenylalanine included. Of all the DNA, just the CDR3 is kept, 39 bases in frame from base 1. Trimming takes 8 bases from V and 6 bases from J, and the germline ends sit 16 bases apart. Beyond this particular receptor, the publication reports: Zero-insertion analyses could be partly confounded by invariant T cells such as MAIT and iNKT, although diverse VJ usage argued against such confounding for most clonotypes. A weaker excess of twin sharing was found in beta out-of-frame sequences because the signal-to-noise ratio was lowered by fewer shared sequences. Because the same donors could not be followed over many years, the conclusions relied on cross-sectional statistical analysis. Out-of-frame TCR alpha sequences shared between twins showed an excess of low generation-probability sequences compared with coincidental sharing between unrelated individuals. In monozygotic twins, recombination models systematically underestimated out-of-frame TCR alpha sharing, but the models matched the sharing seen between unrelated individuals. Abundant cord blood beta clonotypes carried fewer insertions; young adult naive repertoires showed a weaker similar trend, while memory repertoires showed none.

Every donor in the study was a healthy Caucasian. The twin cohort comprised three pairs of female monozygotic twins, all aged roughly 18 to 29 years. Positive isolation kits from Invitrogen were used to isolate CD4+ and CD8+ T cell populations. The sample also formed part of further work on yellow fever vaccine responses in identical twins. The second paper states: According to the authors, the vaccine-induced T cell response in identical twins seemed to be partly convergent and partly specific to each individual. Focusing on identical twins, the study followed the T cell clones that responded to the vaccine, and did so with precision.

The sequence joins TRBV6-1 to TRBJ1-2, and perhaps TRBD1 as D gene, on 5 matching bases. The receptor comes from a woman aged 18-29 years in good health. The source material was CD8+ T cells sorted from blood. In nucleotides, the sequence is TGTGCCAGCGTATGGGGTAGGGGACATGGCTACACCTTC. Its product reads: CASVWGRGHGYTF.